Presented here are 9 T cell receptor beta chains from one specimen sequenced in a study of low-dose radiotherapy and immunotherapy resistance in tumors. With TRAV- and TRBV-specific primers, first-strand cDNA was made, covering the alpha and beta chains. The PCR that amplified TCRs ran for around 21 cycles, relying on a constant-region primer and a V-primer adapter. TCRdb fed the reads into MiXCR, producing one record per CDR3 protein. The data show nearly 7,500 distinct CDR3 sequences, around 84% seen once. Receptor source: a human donor with advanced metastatic prostate, ovarian, gallbladder or colorectal cancer (not recorded which). This table probably holds off-target reads from a library built for another chain.

The J gene is TRBJ1-6, the V gene TRBV19; TRBD1 matches 9 bases. The CDR3 covers 14 residues. Losses at the gene ends were 5 bases for V and 14 bases for J; bases not matched to a gene: 10. Looked up from germline, CDR1 is LNHDA and CDR2 is SQIVND (reference sequence). The CDR3 spells CASSSGQGIMALHF. CDR3 DNA sequence: TGTGCCAGTAGTTCGGGACAGGGCATAATGGCCCTCCACTTT.

Worth noting for this clonotype: A junction end diverges from the germline sequence, so it may reflect a read error. This CDR3 reads CAISLWTGGMKTEAFF. The CDR3 DNA reads as TGTGCCATCAGTTTGTGGACAGGGGGCATGAAAACTGAAGCTTTCTTT. This chain joins TRBV10-3 and TRBJ1-1, with TRBD1 matching 11 bases. Germline lookup yields CDR1 ENHRY and CDR2 SYGVKD. CDR3 length equals 16 residues.

The rearrangement joins TRBV7-6 to TRBJ2-5; TRBD2 matches 12 bases. The CDR3 is 14 residues long. Trimming removed 2 bases from V and 13 bases from J; junction bases left unmatched: 8. CDR1 is SGHVS, CDR2 FNYEAQ, per germline. In DNA, the CDR3 is TGTGCCAGCAGCTTAAGACTAGCGGGGGCCATGTGGTACTTC. Amino acids: CASSLRLAGAMWYF.

This sequence joins TRBV5-4 and TRBJ2-7; D may be TRBD1 (6 bases). The germline CDR1 and CDR2 sequences are SGHNT and YYREEE (reference sequence). This CDR3 is built from 14 residues. Trimming pared 4 bases from V and 5 bases from J, leaving 16 bases between. This chain's CDR3 is CASSQQGTGDEQYF. The CDR3 nucleotides are TGTGCCAGCAGCCAACAGGGAACGGGCGACGAGCAGTACTTC.

V usage is TRBV11-2 and J usage is TRBJ1-3; D gene uncertain. Germline V gene lookup returns CDR1 SGHAT and CDR2 FQNNGV. Trimming pared 0 bases from V and 0 bases from J, leaving 12 bases between. The CDR3 has 17 amino acids. This CDR3 reads CASSLDQRTGSGNTIYF. CDR3 sequence (DNA): TGTGCCAGCAGCTTAGATCAGCGGACGGGCTCTGGAAACACCATATATTTT. The full variable domain, its missing parts supplied by reference TRBV11-2 and TRBJ1-3, is EAGVAQSPRYKIIEKRQSVAFWCNPISGHATLYWYQQILGQGPKLLIQFQNNGVVDDSQLPKDRFSAERLKGVDSTLKIQPAKLEDSAVYLCASSLDQRTGSGNTIYFGEGSWLTVV.

The chain uses TRBV6-8 and TRBJ2-7, with 10 bases lining up with TRBD2. The V segment lost 6 bases and the J segment 7 bases; nucleotides outside the gene matches: 9. The V gene's germline CDR1 is MNHGY and CDR2 SAAAGT. CDR3 length equals 14 residues. The CDR3 protein is CASSPKLAGGEQYF. CDR3 DNA: TGTGCCAGCAGCCCGAAGTTAGCGGGGGGAGAGCAGTACTTC.

This chain links TRBV12-3 or TRBV12-4 with TRBJ1-5, with 7 positions matching TRBD1. The V gene end was trimmed by 3 bases and the J gene end by 0 bases; junction bases not matched to a gene: 5. The CDR3 runs to 16 residues. The CDR3 region is CASSFRDSYSNQPQHF. As DNA, the CDR3 is TGTGCCAGCAGTTTTCGGGACAGCTATAGCAATCAGCCCCAGCATTTT.

This chain links TRBV12-3 or TRBV12-4 with TRBJ2-2, with D uncertain. Trimming left V 3 bases short and J 4 bases short, with 6 bases between. This CDR3 has 13 amino acids. The chain's CDR3 is CASSFGATGELFF. CDR3 bases: TGTGCCAGCAGTTTTGGCGCCACCGGGGAGCTGTTTTTT.

The chain carries TRBV2 and TRBJ1-6; the match to TRBD1 covers 7 bases. CDR1 SNHLY and CDR2 FYNNEI come from the germline V gene. This CDR3 region has 12 residues. The V and J ends lost 11 bases and 13 bases, in that order; junction bases with no gene match: 11. The CDR3 reads CAGRQGLYPLHF. In DNA, the CDR3 is TGTGCCGGGAGACAGGGATTATACCCCCTCCACTTT.